The 26 T cell receptor beta chains given below trace back to one sample, sequenced in a study of cytomegalovirus exposure and HLA in healthy donors. A multiplex PCR was run with 60 Vbeta primers and 13 Jbeta primers. Only in-frame clones appear in the TCRdb table, and some are missing; sequencing was by immunoSEQ multiplex PCR. Among roughly 140,000 clones listed, over 60% were seen once. The sample was PBMCs. The receptors stem from a man aged 35 to 55 in good health and CMV-seronegative.

The rearrangement joins TRBV5-1 to TRBJ1-4, with 7 bases that match TRBD1. This CDR3 region has 14 residues. V lost 5 bases to trimming and J lost 5 bases; unmatched junction nucleotides: 6. Germline-derived CDR1 and CDR2 are SGHRS and YFSETQ. As DNA, the CDR3 is TGCGCCAGCAGGCCAGGGACAGTGAATGAAAAACTGTTTTTT. Translation gives CASRPGTVNEKLFF.

This rearrangement joins TRBV7-6 to TRBJ1-2; maybe TRBD1 (6 bases). V was cut by 6 bases and J by 7 bases, with 18 bases left in between. Germline CDR1 SGHVS, CDR2 FNYEAQ. The CDR3 runs 14 residues. The CDR3 DNA sequence: TGTGCCAGCAGTTCCTGGGGGGGGCCTGGTGGCTACACCTTC. As protein: CASSSWGGPGGYTF.

J is TRBJ2-7 and V is TRBV6-5, with D maybe TRBD1 (7 bases). The CDR3 loop spans 12 amino acids. V was trimmed by 10 bases and J by 6 bases, leaving 16 bases between them. Germline V gene sequence: CDR1 MNHEY, CDR2 SVGAGI. The CDR3 DNA is TGTGCCACAATCAGGGGGGATGGCGAGCAGTACTTC. It yields the protein CATIRGDGEQYF.

The table lists this clone with a count of one. In DNA, the CDR3 is TGTGCCTGGGGGACTAGCGGTTCCTACAATGAGCAGTTCTTC. This encodes CAWGTSGSYNEQFF. The chain has TRBV30 and TRBJ2-1, with 11 bases aligning to TRBD2. Looked up from germline, CDR1 is GTSNPN and CDR2 is SVGIG (reference sequence). The CDR3 sequence is 14 residues long. J was trimmed by 1 base and V by 5 bases; bases with no gene match: 1. Full variable domain (outside the CDR3, taken from reference TRBV30 and TRBJ2-1): SQTIHQWPATLVQPVGSPLSLECTVEGTSNPNLYWYRQAAGRGLQLLFYSVGIGQISSEVPQNLSASRPQDRQFILSSKKLLLSDSGFYLCAWGTSGSYNEQFFGPGTRLTVL.

V is TRBV18 and J is TRBJ2-7; 7 positions match TRBD2. Trimming cost V 3 bases and J 3 bases; bases outside gene matches: 8. The CDR3 sequence is 15 residues long. Germline-derived CDR1 and CDR2 are KGHSH and LQKENI. DNA of the CDR3: TGTGCCAGCTCACCTCCGGGAGGCGGGGGCTACGAGCAGTACTTC. It is translated as CASSPPGGGGYEQYF. The complete variable domain, with remaining parts taken from reference TRBV18 and TRBJ2-7, reads NAGVMQNPRHLVRRRGQEARLRCSPMKGHSHVYWYRQLPEEGLKFMVYLQKENIIDESGMPKERFSAEFPKEGPSILRIQQVVRGDSAAYFCASSPPGGGGYEQYFGPGTRLTVT.

This chain uses TRBV7-8 with TRBJ2-1; 8 bases are shared with TRBD2. The V gene end was trimmed by 4 bases and the J gene end by 12 bases; junction bases not matched to a gene: 14. CDR1 SGHVS and CDR2 FQNEAQ come from the germline V gene. The CDR3 runs 15 residues. CDR3 amino acids: CASSSGARTGGPQFF. In DNA form, the CDR3 reads TGTGCCAGCAGCTCCGGGGCCCGCACGGGAGGGCCGCAGTTCTTC.

This chain uses TRBV10-1 with TRBJ1-1, with a possible D match to TRBD1 (6 bases). Trimming pared 7 bases from V and 0 bases from J, leaving 9 bases between. The CDR3 loop spans 13 amino acids. Germline lookup yields CDR1 WNHNN and CDR2 SYGVQD (reference sequence). The CDR3 DNA follows: TGCGCCAGCACGGCAGGGGTGAACACTGAAGCTTTCTTT. Translated: CASTAGVNTEAFF.

The gene calls are TRBV5-5 and TRBJ2-7; no definite D call. Looked up from germline, CDR1 is SGHKS and CDR2 is YYEKEE (reference sequence). V gave up 4 bases and J gave up 6 bases, with 20 bases separating them. The CDR3 loop spans 15 amino acids. For the CDR3, the DNA is TGTGCCAGCAGCGCAGACGGTTTAGTAGCCCCCGAGCAGTACTTC. The encoded protein is CASSADGLVAPEQYF.

CDR3 region: CASSRPGQGGYTF. DNA of the CDR3: TGTGCCAGCAGTAGACCTGGACAGGGAGGCTACACCTTC. V gene TRBV2 combines with J gene TRBJ1-2; TRBD1 aligns across 8 bases. There are 13 residues in the CDR3. The germline CDR1 and CDR2 sequences are SNHLY and FYNNEI. With V trimmed by 5 bases and J by 8 bases, 7 bases remained unmatched.

The V and J genes are TRBV9 and TRBJ2-1; no definite D call. The CDR3 covers 16 residues. Deletions cut 0 bases from V and 0 bases from J, with 10 bases between. Germline V CDR1 and CDR2: SGDLS, YYNGEE. CDR3 bases: TGTGCCAGCAGCGTAGGACTTAGCCGCTCCTACAATGAGCAGTTCTTC. It yields the protein CASSVGLSRSYNEQFF.

This clone was recorded once. The chain employs TRBV10-3 and TRBJ2-5; 9 bases are shared with TRBD1. With 8 bases clipped from V and 5 bases from J, the junction kept 6 bases outside the gene matches. CDR1 is ENHRY and CDR2 is SYGVKD in the germline V gene. The CDR3 covers 13 residues. This CDR3 reads CAISRDRVETQYF. The CDR3 DNA reads as TGTGCCATCTCCCGGGACAGGGTGGAGACCCAGTACTTC.

The chain is built from TRBV9 and TRBJ1-2; D may be TRBD1 (6 bases). Trimming left V 0 bases short and J 4 bases short, with 13 bases between. Germline lookup yields CDR1 SGDLS and CDR2 YYNGEE. The CDR3 runs to 15 residues. CDR3 loop: CASSVGFQGIYGYTF. The CDR3 DNA reads TGTGCCAGCAGCGTAGGATTCCAGGGGATCTATGGCTACACCTTC. The whole variable domain, filled in from reference TRBV9 and TRBJ1-2, reads DSGVTQTPKHLITATGQRVTLRCSPRSGDLSVYWYQQSLDQGLQFLIQYYNGEERAKGNILERFSAQQFPDLHSELNLSSLELGDSALYFCASSVGFQGIYGYTFGSGTRLTVV.

This clone was counted only a few times. The chain recombines TRBV7-8 with TRBJ1-5; 8 bases line up with TRBD1. The CDR3 has 19 residues. Unmatched junction bases numbered 12, after V lost 2 bases and J lost 0 bases. CDR1 and CDR2 (germline): SGHVS, FQNEAQ. CDR3 amino acids: CASSLYRGQATYSNQPQHF. The CDR3 DNA follows: TGTGCCAGCAGCTTATACCGGGGACAGGCGACTTATAGCAATCAGCCCCAGCATTTT.

This clone was detected only a few times. CDR3 sequence: CASSLILAGDFTDTQYF. As DNA, the CDR3 is TGTGCCAGCAGCTTAATCCTAGCGGGAGACTTCACAGATACGCAGTATTTT. The rearrangement links TRBV7-8 to TRBJ2-3; 10 bases line up with TRBD2. This CDR3 is 17 amino acids long. With V trimmed by 2 bases and J by 2 bases, 7 bases remained unmatched. Germline V lookup: CDR1 SGHVS, CDR2 FQNEAQ. The entire variable domain, with the rest obtained from reference TRBV7-8 and TRBJ2-3, is as follows: GAGVSQSPRYKVAKRGQDVALRCDPISGHVSLFWYQQALGQGPEFLTYFQNEAQLDKSGLPSDRFFAERPEGSVSTLKIQRTQQEDSAVYLCASSLILAGDFTDTQYFGPGTRLTVL.

This chain links TRBV19 with TRBJ1-6; 10 bases agree with TRBD1. J lost 10 bases, V lost 9 bases, and 3 bases had no gene match. There are 12 residues in the CDR3. CDR1 is LNHDA, CDR2 SQIVND, per germline (reference sequence). The CDR3, as DNA: TGTGCCAGCGGACAGGGGGTGTCACCCCTCCACTTT. Amino acid sequence: CASGQGVSPLHF.

This chain uses TRBV6-1 with TRBJ2-7, with D tentatively TRBD1 (5 bases). The V and J ends lost 4 bases and 4 bases respectively, with 11 bases between them. Germline CDR1 reads MNHNS; CDR2 reads SASEGT. The CDR3 covers 13 residues. Written as DNA, the CDR3 is TGTGCCAGCAGTGGATCAGGGTGGTACGAGCAGTACTTC. Its translation is CASSGSGWYEQYF.

The J gene is TRBJ2-5, the V gene TRBV5-1; 7 bases map to TRBD1. Germline V CDR1 and CDR2: SGHRS, YFSETQ. The CDR3 covers 17 residues. The J segment lost 5 bases and the V segment lost 0 bases, leaving 13 bases of the junction unmatched. CDR3 loop: CASSLGGGRGYAETQYF. DNA for the CDR3: TGCGCCAGCAGCTTGGGCGGTGGCAGGGGGTATGCGGAGACCCAGTACTTC. The full variable domain, with the rest looked up from reference TRBV5-1 and TRBJ2-5, is KAGVTQTPRYLIKTRGQQVTLSCSPISGHRSVSWYQQTPGQGLQFLFEYFSETQRNKGNFPGRFSGRQFSNSRSEMNVSTLELGDSALYLCASSLGGGRGYAETQYFGPGTRLLVL.

A few counts support this clone. The CDR3 spells CASSETFREDQPQHF. The CDR3 nucleotides read TGTGCCAGCAGTGAAACGTTCAGGGAAGATCAGCCCCAGCATTTT. The genes are TRBV2 and TRBJ1-5, with D tentatively TRBD1 (5 bases). Trimming removed 2 bases at V and 5 bases at J, with 13 bases between. CDR1 is SNHLY and CDR2 is FYNNEI in the germline V gene. The CDR3 is 15 residues long. Supplemented by reference TRBV2 and TRBJ1-5, the full variable domain reads EPEVTQTPSHQVTQMGQEVILRCVPISNHLYFYWYRQILGQKVEFLVSFYNNEISEKSEIFDDQFSVERPDGSNFTLKIRSTKLEDSAMYFCASSETFREDQPQHFGDGTRLSIL.

This chain uses TRBV21-1 with TRBJ1-5; the table's D call TRBD1 went unverified against the DNA. TRBV21-1 is marked as a pseudogene. The CDR3 extends over 17 amino acids. CDR3 nucleotide sequence: TGTGCCAGCAGCGCCAATCGACAGGAGGCATATAATCAGCCCCAGCATTTT. This sequence encodes CASSANRQEAYNQPQHF.

The rearrangement uses TRBV9 and TRBJ2-1; D call uncertain. Trimming cost V 0 bases and J 10 bases, with 17 bases left between them. Germline loops: CDR1 SGDLS, CDR2 YYNGEE. The CDR3 is made up of 15 amino acids. CDR3 in amino acids: CASSVDSADGQEQFF. The CDR3 coding sequence is TGTGCCAGCAGCGTAGACTCGGCAGATGGGCAAGAGCAGTTCTTC.

The CDR3 protein is CASSLAGSGNTIYF. In nucleotides, the CDR3 is TGTGCCAGCAGCCTAGCGGGGTCGGGAAACACCATATATTTT. V usage is TRBV11-2 and J usage is TRBJ1-3; D is undetermined. Germline CDR1 is SGHAT and CDR2 is FQNNGV. The CDR3 is 14 amino acids. V shed 5 bases and J shed 4 bases, with 12 bases lying between them.

The chain recombines TRBV2 with TRBJ2-7; 7 bases agree with TRBD1. The CDR3 has 16 amino acids. Germline lookup yields CDR1 SNHLY and CDR2 FYNNEI. V dropped 5 bases and J dropped 3; count of bases not matched to a gene: 13. The CDR3 is CASSLLDRYLGYEQYF. The CDR3 coding sequence is TGTGCCAGCAGTTTATTGGACAGGTACTTGGGCTACGAGCAGTACTTC.

The rearrangement joins TRBV30 to TRBJ1-1, with 7 bases matching TRBD1. V lost 4 bases to trimming and J lost 5 bases; unmatched junction nucleotides: 4. The CDR3 consists of 12 residues. The germline V gene encodes CDR1 GTSNPN and CDR2 SVGIG (reference sequence). This chain's CDR3 is CAWIQGRTEAFF. In DNA, the CDR3 is TGTGCCTGGATACAGGGGCGAACTGAAGCTTTCTTT.

The CDR3, as DNA: TGTGCCAGCAGGATGGGGGGTAGGGAGACCCAGTACTTC. It codes for CASRMGGRETQYF. The chain employs TRBV28 and TRBJ2-5; perhaps TRBD2 as D (6 bases). V shed 6 bases and J shed 5 bases, with 13 bases lying between them. The germline gives CDR1 MDHEN, CDR2 SYDVKM. There are 13 residues in the CDR3. Looking up the rest from reference TRBV28 and TRBJ2-5 gives the full variable domain: DVKVTQSSRYLVKRTGEKVFLECVQDMDHENMFWYRQDPGLGLRLIYFSYDVKMKEKGDIPEGYSVSREKKERFSLILESASTNQTSMYLCASRMGGRETQYFGPGTRLLVL.

The chain joins TRBV6-5 to TRBJ1-1, with 8 nucleotides matching TRBD1. Germline loops: CDR1 MNHEY, CDR2 SVGAGI. J gave up 1 base and V 6 bases, and 4 bases lay outside the gene matches. The CDR3 has 14 amino acids. CDR3 in amino acids: CASRVGQANTEAFF. CDR3 coding DNA: TGTGCCAGCAGAGTGGGACAGGCGAACACTGAAGCTTTCTTT.

This clone was counted between two and nine times. CDR3 in amino acids: CASSLDRDYEQYF. The CDR3, as DNA: TGTGCCAGCAGCTTGGACAGGGACTACGAGCAGTACTTC. The J gene is TRBJ2-5, the V gene TRBV5-6, with D perhaps matching TRBD1 (6 bases). The assigned J gene may be wrong: the sequence end matches TRBJ2-7 better. The CDR3 is 13 amino acids. Germline V lookup: CDR1 SGHDT, CDR2 YYEEEE.